This T cell receptor beta chain was documented in a study of response to subunit inactivated influenza vaccine. Germline V gives CDR1 SGHAT, CDR2 FQNNGV. The CDR3 spans 12 residues. Trimming shortened V by 1 base and J by 7 bases, and 7 bases separated the two germline ends. TCRdb itself ran the RT-PCR reads through MiXCR, one entry per CDR3 protein. Of fewer than 650,000 distinct CDR3 sequences in the sample, approximately 12% were seen once. The TCR sequence derives from a man in his forties or fifties who received an inactivated influenza vaccine. This rearrangement joins TRBV11-2 to TRBJ1-2, with no clear D. The starting material was PBMCs from blood, obtained 45 days after vaccination. This CDR3 reads CASSLGWRGYTF. In nucleotides, the CDR3 is TGTGCCAGCAGCTTAGGGTGGCGTGGCTACACCTTC.